These 6 T cell receptor beta chains originate from one sample sequenced in a study of technical replicates of blood from several donors. Produced via immunoSEQ multiplex PCR; TCRdb's table is partial and in-frame only. The sample has about 16,000 clones; roughly 89% are singletons. What was sequenced was PBMCs. All receptors derive from a human donor in good health.

J is TRBJ2-7 and V is TRBV7-8, with D unresolved. Germline V CDR1 and CDR2: SGHVS, FQNEAQ. CDR3 size: 14 residues. Trimming stripped 3 bases from V and 0 bases from J, with 9 bases between. Here the CDR3 DNA reads TGTGCCAGCAGCTTTGGTCCCAGCTCCTACGAGCAGTACTTC. This codes for CASSFGPSSYEQYF.

This rearrangement joins TRBV6-5 to TRBJ2-7; D gene uncertain. V dropped 0 bases and J dropped 1 base, with 13 bases sitting between them. CDR3 size: 16 residues. The germline gives CDR1 MNHEY, CDR2 SVGAGI. Here the CDR3 reads CASSYSSSSLSYEQYF. DNA of the CDR3: TGTGCCAGCAGTTACTCGAGTAGCTCCTTGTCCTACGAGCAGTACTTC.

The chain links TRBV10-1 to TRBJ2-3, with 12 bases aligning to TRBD2. Germline V CDR1 and CDR2: WNHNN, SYGVQD (reference sequence). The CDR3 covers 16 residues. J lost 1 base, V lost 7 bases, and 6 bases had no gene match. The CDR3 nucleotides are TGCGCCAGCAACACCGGACTAGCGGGACGCACAGATACGCAGTATTTT. Translation gives CASNTGLAGRTDTQYF.

The CDR3 DNA reads TGTGCCAGCAGCCACGGGACATCTTACGAGCAGTACTTC. It translates to CASSHGTSYEQYF. This chain links TRBV6-5 with TRBJ2-7, with D possibly matching TRBD1 (6 bases). The V and J ends lost 6 bases and 4 bases respectively, with 13 bases between them. CDR3 length equals 13 residues. CDR1 MNHEY and CDR2 SVGAGI come from the germline V gene.

The rearrangement links TRBV7-9 to TRBJ1-2; 7 positions match TRBD1. The CDR3 is made up of 14 amino acids. Trimming removed 5 bases from V and 2 bases from J; junction bases left unmatched: 5. Germline CDR1 SEHNR, CDR2 FQNEAQ (reference sequence). DNA of the CDR3: TGTGCCAGCAGCCCTGGGACAGTGAACTATGGCTACACCTTC. Amino acid sequence: CASSPGTVNYGYTF.

V and J are TRBV19 and TRBJ1-1, with TRBD1 as a possible D gene (6 bases). CDR3 size: 17 residues. CDR1 and CDR2 from the germline V gene are LNHDA and SQIVND (reference sequence). Trimming cost V 3 bases and J 0 bases, with 17 bases left between them. The CDR3 sequence is CASSMARYWDMNTEAFF. CDR3 DNA: TGTGCCAGTAGTATGGCCAGGTATTGGGACATGAACACTGAAGCTTTCTTT.